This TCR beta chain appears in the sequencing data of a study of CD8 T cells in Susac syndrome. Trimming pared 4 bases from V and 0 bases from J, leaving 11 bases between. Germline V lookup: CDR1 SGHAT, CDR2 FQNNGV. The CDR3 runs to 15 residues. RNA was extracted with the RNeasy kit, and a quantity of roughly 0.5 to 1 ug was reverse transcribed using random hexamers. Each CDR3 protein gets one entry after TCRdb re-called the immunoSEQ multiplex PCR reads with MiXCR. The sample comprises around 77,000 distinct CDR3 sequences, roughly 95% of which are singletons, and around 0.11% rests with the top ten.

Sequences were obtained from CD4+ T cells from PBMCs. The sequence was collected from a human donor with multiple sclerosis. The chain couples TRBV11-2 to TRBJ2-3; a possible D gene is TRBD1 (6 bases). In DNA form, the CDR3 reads TGTGCCAGCAGCTCGAGGACAGCTAGCACAGATACGCAGTATTTT. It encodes CASSSRTASTDTQYF.